These 15 T cell receptor beta chains were sequenced from one sample in a study of blood T cell repertoires in COVID-19. Assay: immunoSEQ multiplex PCR; the TCRdb copy retains only in-frame clones and omits some. The repertoire consists of hundreds of thousands of clones, with approximately 88% occurring once and the leading ten covering 8% to 9%. Sequenced input: PBMCs or T cells enriched from blood (not recorded which). These TCRs come from a young woman who had recovered from COVID-19.

The V gene is TRBV3-1 (or the pseudogene TRBV3-2), the J gene TRBJ2-5; 8 bases agree with TRBD2. Germline V gene lookup returns CDR1 LGHDT and CDR2 YNNKEL (reference sequence). The CDR3 is 16 residues long. V shed 0 bases, J shed 4 bases, and the junction held 7 bases outside the gene matches. CDR3 sequence: CASSQDLAGGRETQYF. As DNA, the CDR3 is TGTGCCAGCAGCCAAGATCTGGCGGGGGGCCGAGAGACCCAGTACTTC.

The chain has TRBV28 and TRBJ2-7, with 7 positions matching TRBD1. Germline CDR1 is MDHEN and CDR2 is SYDVKM. The CDR3 runs to 17 residues. Trimming removed 6 bases from V and 2 bases from J; junction bases left unmatched: 16. The CDR3 DNA reads TGTGCCAGCAGCTTCCGGGACAGAGACTTCCTTACCTACGAGCAGTACTTC. Its protein is CASSFRDRDFLTYEQYF.

This clone was recorded a few times. The chain is built from TRBV11-2 and TRBJ2-3; TRBD2 is a possible D gene (5 bases). The length of the CDR3 is 13 residues. Germline lookup yields CDR1 SGHAT and CDR2 FQNNGV. V dropped 8 bases and J dropped 1 base, with 10 bases sitting between them. The CDR3 loop is CASSLGGTDTQYF. CDR3 coding DNA: TGTGCCAGCTCCCTCGGGGGCACAGATACGCAGTATTTT.

This chain connects TRBV28 to TRBJ1-5; TRBD1 might be the D (5 bases). This CDR3 has 15 residues. The V end lost 3 bases, the J end lost 4 bases, and 13 bases lay between the germline ends. Germline assignment: CDR1 MDHEN and CDR2 SYDVKM. The DNA of the CDR3 is TGTGCCAGCAGTTTTCAGGGTTATCGTAATCAGCCCCAGCATTTT. This encodes CASSFQGYRNQPQHF.

The rearrangement joins TRBV27 to TRBJ2-7; 11 bases are shared with TRBD2. Germline V gene lookup returns CDR1 MNHEY and CDR2 SMNVEV (reference sequence). The CDR3 extends over 16 amino acids. V lost 6 bases to trimming and J lost 3 bases; unmatched junction nucleotides: 10. The CDR3: CASRPFGTSGFYEQYF. The DNA for the CDR3 is TGTGCCAGCAGGCCCTTTGGGACTAGCGGTTTCTACGAGCAGTACTTC.

This chain joins TRBV7-8 and TRBJ2-1; 10 nucleotides match TRBD2. This CDR3 contains 14 residues. The J segment lost 10 bases and the V segment lost 3 bases, leaving 6 bases of the junction unmatched. Looked up from germline, CDR1 is SGHVS and CDR2 is FQNEAQ. CDR3 nucleotide sequence: TGTGCCAGCAGCTTTCCAGCGGGAGGGGGGGAGCAGTTCTTC. It specifies CASSFPAGGGEQFF. The full variable domain, completed using reference TRBV7-8 and TRBJ2-1, is GAGVSQSPRYKVAKRGQDVALRCDPISGHVSLFWYQQALGQGPEFLTYFQNEAQLDKSGLPSDRFFAERPEGSVSTLKIQRTQQEDSAVYLCASSFPAGGGEQFFGPGTRLTVL.

V gene TRBV7-8 combines with J gene TRBJ2-7; 7 nucleotides agree with TRBD1. In germline, CDR1 is SGHVS, CDR2 FQNEAQ. CDR3 length: 18 amino acids. V shed 6 bases and J 3 bases; nucleotides not matched to a gene: 20. The CDR3 loop is CASSPTTITFRDSYEQYF. CDR3 nucleotides: TGTGCCAGCAGTCCAACCACAATCACATTCCGGGACAGCTACGAGCAGTACTTC. The complete variable domain, with remaining parts taken from reference TRBV7-8 and TRBJ2-7, reads GAGVSQSPRYKVAKRGQDVALRCDPISGHVSLFWYQQALGQGPEFLTYFQNEAQLDKSGLPSDRFFAERPEGSVSTLKIQRTQQEDSAVYLCASSPTTITFRDSYEQYFGPGTRLTVT.

The V call is TRBV28, the J call TRBJ2-1; 12 nucleotides agree with TRBD2. V dropped 7 bases and J dropped 6; count of bases not matched to a gene: 7. CDR3 length: 15 residues. Germline assignment: CDR1 MDHEN and CDR2 SYDVKM. The CDR3 DNA reads TGTGCCAGCACCTACGGGGGACTAGCGGGCAATGAGCAGTTCTTC. It codes for CASTYGGLAGNEQFF.

The chain couples TRBV18 to TRBJ2-1; 13 bases match TRBD2. Trimming cost V 4 bases and J 10 bases; bases outside gene matches: 16. This CDR3 contains 18 residues. Germline values: CDR1 KGHSH, CDR2 LQKENI. The CDR3 coding sequence is TGTGCCAGCTCACAAAGCTCCGGGACTAGCGGGAACTTAAGGGAGCAGTTCTTC. It encodes CASSQSSGTSGNLREQFF.

There are many counts of this clone. V and J are TRBV7-2 and TRBJ2-1; TRBD2 agrees at 10 bases. Germline V gene lookup returns CDR1 SGHTA and CDR2 FQGNSA. The CDR3 totals 16 residues. J was trimmed by 1 base and V by 0 bases; bases with no gene match: 0. The CDR3 spells CASSLASGGSYNEQFF. CDR3 coding DNA: TGTGCCAGCAGCTTAGCTAGCGGGGGGTCCTACAATGAGCAGTTCTTC. The full variable domain, in which reference TRBV7-2 and TRBJ2-1 provide the parts outside the CDR3, is GAGVSQSPSNKVTEKGKDVELRCDPISGHTALYWYRQSLGQGLEFLIYFQGNSAPDKSGLPSDRFSAERTGGSVSTLTIQRTQQEDSAVYLCASSLASGGSYNEQFFGPGTRLTVL.

This rearrangement joins TRBV9 to TRBJ1-2; 9 bases agree with TRBD1. V shed 4 bases and J 8 bases; nucleotides not matched to a gene: 6. The CDR3 loop spans 13 amino acids. Germline-derived CDR1 and CDR2 are SGDLS and YYNGEE. The DNA for the CDR3 is TGTGCCAGCAGCCCTCGGACAGGGGACGGCTACACCTTC. Protein sequence: CASSPRTGDGYTF.

This clone turned up a few times. The chain joins TRBV7-2 to TRBJ1-4; tentative D call: TRBD1 (5 bases). The CDR3 totals 17 residues. Deletions cut 0 bases from V and 4 bases from J, with 15 bases between. The germline V gene encodes CDR1 SGHTA and CDR2 FQGNSA. CDR3 nucleotides: TGTGCCAGCAGCTTAGCGCATGTCACAGGCGGTAATGAAAAACTGTTTTTT. Protein sequence: CASSLAHVTGGNEKLFF.

For this clone: This CDR3 is also generated by other DNA sequences in the sample. The V call is TRBV6-5, the J call TRBJ1-2; 8 bases are a match to TRBD1. There are 14 residues in the CDR3. J gave up 4 bases and V 0 bases, and 1 base lay outside the gene matches. Germline CDR1 and CDR2: MNHEY and SVGAGI. In DNA form, the CDR3 reads TGTGCCAGCAGTTACTCTGGACAGGGCTATGGCTACACCTTC. Translation: CASSYSGQGYGYTF.

The chain is built from TRBV19 and TRBJ1-6; 7 nucleotides align to TRBD1. V shed 3 bases and J 6 bases; nucleotides not matched to a gene: 8. The CDR3 sequence is 16 residues long. CDR1 and CDR2 (germline): LNHDA, SQIVND (reference sequence). CDR3 loop: CASSIVGGQANSPLHF. In DNA, the CDR3 is TGTGCCAGTAGTATCGTTGGCGGACAGGCTAATTCACCCCTCCACTTT.

The chain recombines TRBV11-3 with TRBJ2-1; 7 positions agree with TRBD2. Germline CDR1 is SGHNT and CDR2 is YENEEA. The V gene end was trimmed by 0 bases and the J gene end by 0 bases; junction bases not matched to a gene: 5. The CDR3 extends over 17 amino acids. CDR3 loop: CASSLDSGGSSYNEQFF. CDR3 coding DNA: TGTGCCAGCAGCTTAGATTCGGGCGGGAGCTCCTACAATGAGCAGTTCTTC. The whole variable domain, remainder taken from reference TRBV11-3 and TRBJ2-1, is EAGVVQSPRYKIIEKKQPVAFWCNPISGHNTLYWYLQNLGQGPELLIRYENEEAVDDSQLPKDRFSAERLKGVDSTLKIQPAELGDSAVYLCASSLDSGGSSYNEQFFGPGTRLTVL.